Listed here is a single TCR beta chain. Its antigen remains unidentified. No much larger clonotype is one base removed from it; base qualities were not supplied. The CDR3 contains 13 residues, cysteine and phenylalanine counted. Of the read, only the CDR3 DNA is kept; its 39 bases are in frame from base 1. V loses 10 bases, J loses 5 bases, and the germline ends lie 15 bases apart. CDR1 and CDR2, looked up from the germline V gene, are SGHAT and FQNNGV. Library construction relied on the immunoSEQ multiplex PCR assay. This is the immuneACCESS table as TCRdb keeps it, with only in-frame sequences that have V and J called. A part of the clones is gone; compared with another copy, unresolved V genes explain less than half, and the rest is unexplained. A total of fewer than 200,000 clones appear in this sample, just over 95% of them only once. Approximately 1% of the sample comes from the top ten. This entry is derived from a study of control samples from healthy donors and cancer patients (dated by TCRdb to the early 2020s).

Specimen: blood. The origin of this receptor is a woman younger than 45 in good health. The sequence is built from TRBV11-2 and TRBJ2-1, with the identity of the D gene unclear. The CDR3 protein: CATQLSRNNEQFF. The nucleotide sequence is given as TGTGCCACTCAGCTTAGCAGGAACAATGAGCAGTTCTTC.